These T cell receptor beta chains were read from a single sample in a study of shared clonotypes between healthy human individuals. Measured with immunoSEQ multiplex PCR; TCRdb has only the in-frame clones, and not every one. This table has about 1 million clones, 70% to 80% appearing once. The sample taken for sequencing was memory CD4+ T cells sorted from blood. These receptors all stem from a man between 18 and 35 years old in good health. Each CDR3 is given with its conserved first and last residue. A D gene is named only where the DNA matches it firmly. Clone size is not always given. Where it is, it says once, few, many or a class for expanded clones.

D	size	V	J	CDR3	DNA
TRBD2	-	TRBV19	TRBJ2-7	CATKPKREGGYEQYF	TGTGCCACCAAGCCCAAGCGGGAGGGCGGGTACGAGCAGTACTTC
-	-	TRBV18	TRBJ2-7	CASSPGSSGEQYF	TGTGCCAGCTCACCTGGCTCTTCGGGAGAGCAGTACTTC
-	-	TRBV2	TRBJ1-5	CASSGQSSNQPQHF	TGTGCCAGCAGTGGACAGTCTAGCAATCAGCCCCAGCATTTT
TRBD2	once	TRBV6-1	TRBJ2-3	CASSEAGGSTDTQYF	TGTGCCAGCAGTGAAGCGGGGGGGAGCACAGATACGCAGTATTTT
-	once	TRBV10-1	TRBJ1-1	CASRATANTEAFF	TGCGCCAGCAGAGCGACAGCGAACACTGAAGCTTTCTTT
TRBD2	-	TRBV4-1	TRBJ2-1	CASSLSGSTANEQFF	TGCGCCAGCAGCCTTAGCGGGAGTACCGCGAATGAGCAGTTCTTC
TRBD2	-	TRBV6-6	TRBJ2-3	CASSHETSGTDTQYF	TGTGCCAGCAGCCACGAAACTAGCGGCACAGATACGCAGTATTTT
TRBD1	few	TRBV7-9	TRBJ2-2	CASSLVRRDRGRELFF	TGTGCCAGCAGCTTAGTCAGGAGGGACAGGGGCCGGGAGCTGTTTTTT
-	few	TRBV14	TRBJ2-3	CASSQENWIGGTDTQYF	TGTGCCAGCAGCCAAGAAAATTGGATTGGGGGGACAGATACGCAGTATTTT
-	once	TRBV9	TRBJ2-3	CASRRGDRRTDTQYF	TGTGCCAGTAGACGAGGGGACCGTCGGACAGATACGCAGTATTTT
-	-	TRBV25-1	TRBJ1-2	CASTGGNYGYTF	TGTGCCAGCACGGGGGGTAACTATGGCTACACCTTC